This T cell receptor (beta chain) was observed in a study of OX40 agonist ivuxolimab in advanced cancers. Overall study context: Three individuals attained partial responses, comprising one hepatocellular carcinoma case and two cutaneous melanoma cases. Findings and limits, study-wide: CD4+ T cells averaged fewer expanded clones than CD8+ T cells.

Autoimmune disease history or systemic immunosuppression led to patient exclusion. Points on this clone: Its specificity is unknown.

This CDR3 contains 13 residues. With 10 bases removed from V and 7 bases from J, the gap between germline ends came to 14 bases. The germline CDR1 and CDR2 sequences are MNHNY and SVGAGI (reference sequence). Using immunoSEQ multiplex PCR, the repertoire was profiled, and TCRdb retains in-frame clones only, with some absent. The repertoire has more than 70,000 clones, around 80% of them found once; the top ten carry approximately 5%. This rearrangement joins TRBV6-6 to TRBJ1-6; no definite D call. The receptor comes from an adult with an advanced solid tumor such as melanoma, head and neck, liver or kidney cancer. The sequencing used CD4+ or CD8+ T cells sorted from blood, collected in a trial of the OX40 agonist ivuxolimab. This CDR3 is CATREYANSPLHF. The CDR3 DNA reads TGTGCCACCCGAGAATACGCCAATTCACCCCTCCACTTT.